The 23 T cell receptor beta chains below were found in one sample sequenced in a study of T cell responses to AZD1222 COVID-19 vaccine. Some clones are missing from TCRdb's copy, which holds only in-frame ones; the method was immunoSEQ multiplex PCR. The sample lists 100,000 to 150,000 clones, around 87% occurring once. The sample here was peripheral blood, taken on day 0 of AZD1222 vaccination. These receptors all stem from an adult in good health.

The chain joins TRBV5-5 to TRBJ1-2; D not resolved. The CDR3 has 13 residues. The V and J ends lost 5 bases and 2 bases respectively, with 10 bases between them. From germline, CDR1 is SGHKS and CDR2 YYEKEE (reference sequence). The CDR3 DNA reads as TGTGCCAGCAGTACCACTAGGAACTATGGCTACACCTTC. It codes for CASSTTRNYGYTF.

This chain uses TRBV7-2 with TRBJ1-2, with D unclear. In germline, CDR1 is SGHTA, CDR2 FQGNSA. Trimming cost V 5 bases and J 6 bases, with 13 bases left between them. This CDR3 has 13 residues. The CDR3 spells CASSLRETHGYTF. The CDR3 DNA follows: TGTGCCAGCAGCCTCCGGGAAACGCATGGCTACACCTTC.

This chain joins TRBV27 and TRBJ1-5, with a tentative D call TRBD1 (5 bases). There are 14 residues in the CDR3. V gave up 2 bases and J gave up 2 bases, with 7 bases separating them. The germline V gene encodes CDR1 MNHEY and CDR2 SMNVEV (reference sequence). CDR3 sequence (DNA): TGTGCCAGCAGTTTAGGGGGGGGCAATCAGCCCCAGCATTTT. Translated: CASSLGGGNQPQHF.

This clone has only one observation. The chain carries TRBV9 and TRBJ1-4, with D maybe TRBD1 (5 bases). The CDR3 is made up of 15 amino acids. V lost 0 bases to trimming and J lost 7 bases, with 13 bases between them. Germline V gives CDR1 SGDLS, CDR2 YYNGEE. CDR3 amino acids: CASSVGGAPGEKLFF. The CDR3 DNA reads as TGTGCCAGCAGCGTAGGCGGGGCGCCGGGTGAAAAACTGTTTTTT.

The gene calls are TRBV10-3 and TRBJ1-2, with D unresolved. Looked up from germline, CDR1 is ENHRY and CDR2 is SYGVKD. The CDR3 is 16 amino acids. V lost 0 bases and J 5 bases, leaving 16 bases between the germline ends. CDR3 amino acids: CAISESATSLMYGYTF. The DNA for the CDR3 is TGTGCCATCAGTGAGTCCGCGACTTCCCTGATGTATGGCTACACCTTC.

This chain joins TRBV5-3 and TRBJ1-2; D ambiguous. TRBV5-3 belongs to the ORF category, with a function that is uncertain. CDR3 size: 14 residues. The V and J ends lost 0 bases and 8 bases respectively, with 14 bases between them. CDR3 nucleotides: TGTGCCAGAAGCTTGGCTAGGGCCCGGGGAGGCTACACCTTC. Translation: CARSLARARGGYTF.

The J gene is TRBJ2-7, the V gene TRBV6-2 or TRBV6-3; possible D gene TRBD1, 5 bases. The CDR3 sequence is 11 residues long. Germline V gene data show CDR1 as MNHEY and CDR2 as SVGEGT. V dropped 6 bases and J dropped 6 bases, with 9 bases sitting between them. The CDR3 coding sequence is TGTGCCAGCAGCCAGGGTTCCGAGCAGTACTTC. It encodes CASSQGSEQYF.

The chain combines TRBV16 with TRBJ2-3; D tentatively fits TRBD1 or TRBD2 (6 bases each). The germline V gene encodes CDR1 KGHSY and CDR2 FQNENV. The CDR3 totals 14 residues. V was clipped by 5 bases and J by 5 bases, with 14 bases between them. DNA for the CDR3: TGTGCCAGCAGCTTAAGAGGGGGGCAAGATACGCAGTATTTT. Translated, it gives CASSLRGGQDTQYF.

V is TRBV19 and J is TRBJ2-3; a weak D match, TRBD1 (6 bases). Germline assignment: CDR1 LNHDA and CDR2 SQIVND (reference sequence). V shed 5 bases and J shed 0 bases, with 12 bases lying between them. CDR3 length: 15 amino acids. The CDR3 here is CASSYRATSTDTQYF. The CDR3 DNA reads TGTGCCAGTAGTTACAGGGCTACTAGCACAGATACGCAGTATTTT.

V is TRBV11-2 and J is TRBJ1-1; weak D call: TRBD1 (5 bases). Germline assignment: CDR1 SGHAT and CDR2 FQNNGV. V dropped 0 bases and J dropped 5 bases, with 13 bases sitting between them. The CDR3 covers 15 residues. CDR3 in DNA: TGTGCCAGCAGCTTAGAACCCGGGGGATGGACTGAAGCTTTCTTT. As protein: CASSLEPGGWTEAFF.

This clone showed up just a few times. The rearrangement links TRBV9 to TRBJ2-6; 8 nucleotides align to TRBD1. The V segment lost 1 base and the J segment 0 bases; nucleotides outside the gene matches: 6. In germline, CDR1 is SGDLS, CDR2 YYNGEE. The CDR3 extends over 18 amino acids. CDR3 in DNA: TGTGCCAGCAGCGTATCGGGACAGGTTCTCTCTGGGGCCAACGTCCTGACTTTC. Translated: CASSVSGQVLSGANVLTF.

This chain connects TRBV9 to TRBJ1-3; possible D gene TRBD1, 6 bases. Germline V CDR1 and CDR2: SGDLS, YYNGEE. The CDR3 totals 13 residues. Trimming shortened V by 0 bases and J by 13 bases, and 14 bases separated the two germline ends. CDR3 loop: CASSVEALGAIYF. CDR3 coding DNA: TGTGCCAGCAGCGTAGAGGCGCTGGGGGCGATATATTTT.

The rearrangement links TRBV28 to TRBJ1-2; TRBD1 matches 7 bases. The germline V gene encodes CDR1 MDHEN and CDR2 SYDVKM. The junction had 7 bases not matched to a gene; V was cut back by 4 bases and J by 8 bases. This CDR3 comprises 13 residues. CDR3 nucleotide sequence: TGTGCCAGCAGTTCCGGACAGGTTCAGGGCTACACCTTC. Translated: CASSSGQVQGYTF.

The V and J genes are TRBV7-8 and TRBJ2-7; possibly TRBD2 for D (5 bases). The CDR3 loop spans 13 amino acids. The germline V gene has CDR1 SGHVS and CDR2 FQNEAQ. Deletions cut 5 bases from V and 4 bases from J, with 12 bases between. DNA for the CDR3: TGTGCCAGCAGCATAGACCGGGGTTACGAGCAGTACTTC. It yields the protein CASSIDRGYEQYF.

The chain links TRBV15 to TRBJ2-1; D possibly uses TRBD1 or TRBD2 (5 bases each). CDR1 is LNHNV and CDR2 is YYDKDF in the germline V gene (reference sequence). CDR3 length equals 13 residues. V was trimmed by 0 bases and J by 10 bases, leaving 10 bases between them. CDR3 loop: CATSRDVRGEQFF. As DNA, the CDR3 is TGTGCCACCAGCAGAGATGTGAGGGGCGAGCAGTTCTTC. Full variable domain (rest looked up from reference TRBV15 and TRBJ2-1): DAMVIQNPRYQVTQFGKPVTLSCSQTLNHNVMYWYQQKSSQAPKLLFHYYDKDFNNEADTPDNFQSRRPNTSFCFLDIRSPGLGDTAMYLCATSRDVRGEQFFGPGTRLTVL.

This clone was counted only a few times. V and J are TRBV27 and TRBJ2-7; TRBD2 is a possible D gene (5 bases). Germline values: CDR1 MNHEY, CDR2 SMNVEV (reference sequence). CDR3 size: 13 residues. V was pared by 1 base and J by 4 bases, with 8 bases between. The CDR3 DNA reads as TGTGCCAGCAGTTTATATCGCGGGTACGAGCAGTACTTC. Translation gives CASSLYRGYEQYF.

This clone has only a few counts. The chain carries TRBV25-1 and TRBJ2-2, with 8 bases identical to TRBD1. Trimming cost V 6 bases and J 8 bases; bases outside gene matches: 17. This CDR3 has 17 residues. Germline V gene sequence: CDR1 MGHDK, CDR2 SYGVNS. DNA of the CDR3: TGTGCCAGCAGCCCTAAACCTCAGGGGGCGAGATCTGGGGAGCTGTTTTTT. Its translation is CASSPKPQGARSGELFF. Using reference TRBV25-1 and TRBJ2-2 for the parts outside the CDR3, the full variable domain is EADIYQTPRYLVIGTGKKITLECSQTMGHDKMYWYQQDPGMELHLIHYSYGVNSTEKGDLSSESTVSRIRTEHFPLTLESARPSHTSQYLCASSPKPQGARSGELFFGEGSRLTVL.

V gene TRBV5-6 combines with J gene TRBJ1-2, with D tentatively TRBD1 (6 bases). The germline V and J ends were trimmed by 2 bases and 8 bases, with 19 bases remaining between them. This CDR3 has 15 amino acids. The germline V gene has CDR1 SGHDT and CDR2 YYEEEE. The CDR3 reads CASSFPGPTTGGYTF. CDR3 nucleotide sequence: TGTGCCAGCAGCTTCCCCGGTCCCACGACAGGAGGCTACACCTTC.

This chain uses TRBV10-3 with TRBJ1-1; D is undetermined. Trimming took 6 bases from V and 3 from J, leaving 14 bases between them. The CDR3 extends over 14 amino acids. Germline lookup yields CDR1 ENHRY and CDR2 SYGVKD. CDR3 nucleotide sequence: TGTGCCATCAGCCAGGCCAGAGAGGACACTGAAGCTTTCTTT. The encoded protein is CAISQAREDTEAFF.

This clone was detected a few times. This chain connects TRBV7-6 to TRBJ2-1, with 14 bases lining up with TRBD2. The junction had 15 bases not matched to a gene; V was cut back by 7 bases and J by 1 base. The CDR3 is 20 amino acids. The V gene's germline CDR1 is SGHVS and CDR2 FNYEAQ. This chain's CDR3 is CASTPRPGTSGGYSYNEQFF. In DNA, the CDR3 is TGTGCCAGCACCCCCCGCCCTGGGACTAGCGGGGGCTATTCCTACAATGAGCAGTTCTTC.

This CDR3 reads CASSPTPPYEQYF. The CDR3, as DNA: TGTGCCAGCAGCCCTACTCCTCCCTACGAGCAGTACTTC. The chain joins TRBV5-6 to TRBJ2-7; D unclear. V was trimmed by 4 bases and J by 2 bases, leaving 10 bases between them. In germline, CDR1 is SGHDT, CDR2 YYEEEE. The CDR3 spans 13 residues.

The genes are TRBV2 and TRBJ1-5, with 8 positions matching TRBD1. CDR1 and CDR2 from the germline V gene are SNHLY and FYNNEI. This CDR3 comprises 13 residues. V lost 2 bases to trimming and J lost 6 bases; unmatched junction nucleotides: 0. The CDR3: CASSEQGAQPQHF. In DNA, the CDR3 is TGTGCCAGCAGTGAACAGGGGGCTCAGCCCCAGCATTTT. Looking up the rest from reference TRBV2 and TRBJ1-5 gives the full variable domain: EPEVTQTPSHQVTQMGQEVILRCVPISNHLYFYWYRQILGQKVEFLVSFYNNEISEKSEIFDDQFSVERPDGSNFTLKIRSTKLEDSAMYFCASSEQGAQPQHFGDGTRLSIL.

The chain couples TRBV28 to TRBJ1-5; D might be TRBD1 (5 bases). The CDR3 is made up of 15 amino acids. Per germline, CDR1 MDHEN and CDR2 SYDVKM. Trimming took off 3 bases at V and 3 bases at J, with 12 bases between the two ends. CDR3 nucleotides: TGTGCCAGCAGTTTTGGGGTAGGGGTCAATCAGCCCCAGCATTTT. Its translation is CASSFGVGVNQPQHF.